Presented here are 23 T cell receptor beta chains from one specimen sequenced in a study of regulatory T cells in long-lasting Graves disease. Time point denoted: newly diagnosed GD, antithyroid drugs for less than 3 months. With RNA extracted from PBMCs as input, the TCR library was made. Arm-PCR of CDR3 regions and iRepertoire HTBI primers were the basis on which TCR beta libraries were built. MiXCR was run by TCRdb on the multiplex PCR reads, yielding one entry per CDR3 protein. There are approximately 390,000 distinct CDR3 sequences in the sample; roughly 17% occur only once, and around 20% lies in the top ten. This sample was also put to use in a study of T cells in Graves' hyperthyroidism and ophthalmopathy.

The sequences come from peripheral blood mononuclear cells (PBMCs), collected at new diagnosis, from a patient treated with antithyroid drugs. The receptors originated from a woman between 18 and 29 years old with Graves disease.

This clonotype was detected ten times or more. This sequence joins TRBV2 and TRBJ1-1, with a possible D match to TRBD1 (6 bases). CDR3 size: 17 residues. Trimming left V 7 bases short and J 4 bases short, with 25 bases between. CDR1 is SNHLY, CDR2 FYNNEI, per germline. CDR3 residues: CASKIQTGLPAGTEAFF. CDR3 nucleotide sequence: TGTGCCAGCAAAATCCAAACAGGGCTCCCGGCAGGCACTGAAGCTTTCTTT.

The table lists this clonotype with a count of one. The J gene is TRBJ1-5, the V gene TRBV6-1, with 9 bases that match TRBD1. This CDR3 is built from 16 residues. V was clipped by 0 bases and J by 5 bases; unmatched bases: 5. Per the germline V gene, CDR1 is MNHNS and CDR2 is SASEGT. The CDR3: CASSEAGQGEYQPQHF. The CDR3 nucleotides are TGTGCCAGCAGTGAAGCGGGACAGGGAGAATATCAGCCCCAGCATTTT.

At least ten counts were recorded for this clonotype. This chain uses TRBV28 with TRBJ2-5; 11 positions agree with TRBD2. Germline V lookup: CDR1 MDHEN, CDR2 SYDVKM. With V trimmed by 1 base and J by 0 bases, 1 base remained unmatched. The CDR3 has 16 amino acids. CDR3 DNA sequence: TGTGCCAGCAGTTTATCACTAGCGGGAGACCAAGAGACCCAGTACTTC. This translates into CASSLSLAGDQETQYF.

This clonotype was seen ten or more times. The chain recombines TRBV2 with TRBJ2-5; 14 bases match TRBD2. This CDR3 spans 14 amino acids. CDR1 and CDR2 from the germline V gene are SNHLY and FYNNEI. V trimming: 10 bases; J trimming: 5 bases; junction bases outside the gene matches: 6. CDR3 loop: CAIPGLAGEETQYF. Written as DNA, the CDR3 is TGTGCCATACCGGGACTAGCGGGAGAGGAGACCCAGTACTTC. Supplemented by reference TRBV2 and TRBJ2-5, the full variable domain reads EPEVTQTPSHQVTQMGQEVILRCVPISNHLYFYWYRQILGQKVEFLVSFYNNEISEKSEIFDDQFSVERPDGSNFTLKIRSTKLEDSAMYFCAIPGLAGEETQYFGPGTRLLVL.

V is TRBV13 and J is TRBJ2-1, with 7 bases aligning to TRBD2. Trimming removed 1 base from V and 7 bases from J; junction bases left unmatched: 7. Germline V lookup: CDR1 PRHDT, CDR2 FYEKMQ (reference sequence). The CDR3 consists of 15 residues. The CDR3 region has the DNA TGTGCCAGCAGCTTAGATGCGGGGGACCCGAATGAGCAGTTCTTC. Its translation is CASSLDAGDPNEQFF.

By share, this clonotype ranks as large. The rearrangement uses TRBV20-1 and TRBJ2-2, with D possibly being TRBD1 (6 bases). The germline gives CDR1 DFQATT, CDR2 SNEGSKA (reference sequence). This CDR3 has 16 amino acids. Trimming took 5 bases from V and 5 from J, leaving 21 bases between them. CDR3 coding DNA: TGCAGTGCTCGAAACCTCCGGGACATCGAGACCGGGGAGCTGTTTTTT. Amino acids: CSARNLRDIETGELFF.

This clonotype was seen ten or more times. The chain uses TRBV5-1 and TRBJ2-7; 8 nucleotides match TRBD2. Germline V CDR1 and CDR2: SGHRS, YFSETQ. This CDR3 has 14 residues. J gave up 2 bases and V 0 bases, and 1 base lay outside the gene matches. CDR3 protein: CASSLGLATYEQYF. The CDR3, as DNA: TGCGCCAGCAGCTTGGGACTAGCGACCTACGAGCAGTACTTC.

The chain's CDR3 is CASSLPGTGDTEAFF. CDR3 nucleotide sequence: TGTGCCAGCAGCTTGCCGGGGACGGGGGACACTGAAGCTTTCTTT. This chain joins TRBV11-2 and TRBJ1-1, with D possibly being TRBD1 (5 bases). V dropped 3 bases and J dropped 3 bases, with 14 bases sitting between them. Germline V CDR1 and CDR2: SGHAT, FQNNGV. This CDR3 contains 15 residues.

This clonotype was observed at least ten times. J is TRBJ2-1 and V is TRBV20-1; no reliable D call. This CDR3 contains 13 residues. Germline V gene sequence: CDR1 DFQATT, CDR2 SNEGSKA (reference sequence). With 5 bases removed from V and 10 bases from J, the gap between germline ends came to 18 bases. CDR3 in amino acids: CSARFTFIDEQFF. In DNA, the CDR3 is TGCAGTGCTCGCTTCACCTTTATTGACGAGCAGTTCTTC.

As regards this clonotype: It may be a read error: a sequence one base away is much more abundant. The J gene is TRBJ2-1, the V gene TRBV19; D remains unclear. V was clipped by 1 base and J by 3 bases, with 1 base between them. The CDR3 contains 12 residues. CDR1 is LNHDA and CDR2 is SQIVND in the germline V gene (reference sequence). The CDR3: CASSIGYNEQFF. The CDR3 bases are TGTGCCAGTAGTATAGGCTACAATGAGCAGTTCTTC.

The chain recombines TRBV18 with TRBJ2-7; either TRBD1 or TRBD2 may supply D (5 bases each). Per the germline V gene, CDR1 is KGHSH and CDR2 is LQKENI. CDR3 length equals 14 residues. Trimming took 6 bases from V and 3 from J, leaving 15 bases between them. The CDR3 spells CASSSRDGSYEQYF. DNA of the CDR3: TGTGCCAGCTCTTCCCGGGACGGTAGCTACGAGCAGTACTTC.

Many counts were recorded for this clonotype. The gene calls are TRBV2 and TRBJ2-2; 9 bases align to TRBD1. CDR3 length: 16 residues. CDR1 and CDR2 (germline): SNHLY, FYNNEI. J was trimmed by 3 bases and V by 6 bases; bases with no gene match: 8. The CDR3 DNA follows: TGTGCCAGCAGCTTCGGGACAGGGTTGGACACCGGGGAGCTGTTTTTT. Amino acids: CASSFGTGLDTGELFF.

A few counts support this clonotype. The chain recombines TRBV4-1 with TRBJ2-2, with D possibly matching TRBD2 (6 bases). Looked up from germline, CDR1 is MGHRA and CDR2 is YSYEKL. This CDR3 region has 17 residues. With 2 bases removed from V and 6 bases from J, the gap between germline ends came to 19 bases. The DNA of the CDR3 is TGCGCCAGCAGCCAACTTAAATGGGGGGTCCCCGCCGGGGAGCTGTTTTTT. Its translation: CASSQLKWGVPAGELFF.

This clonotype has a handful of counts. The junction does not match germline at one end; this may be a read error. The rearrangement uses TRBV6-1 and TRBJ2-7; 7 bases are a match to TRBD1. The CDR3 has 13 residues. Germline-derived CDR1 and CDR2 are MNHNS and SASEGT. The CDR3 is CASRNRGSNEQYF. DNA for the CDR3: TGTGCCAGCCGAAACAGGGGCTCCAACGAGCAGTACTTC.

The sample holds many counts of this clonotype. Its ends do not fully match the called genes, so a read error is possible. The V and J genes are TRBV7-3 and TRBJ2-3, with D uncertain. Germline lookup yields CDR1 SGHTA and CDR2 FQGTGA. The length of the CDR3 is 11 residues. As DNA, the CDR3 is TGTGCCAGCGGCTTGGGAGATACGCAGTATTTT. Protein product: CASGLGDTQYF.

A few counts support this clonotype. The rearrangement links TRBV15 to TRBJ2-1; the D gene is possibly TRBD2 (5 bases). The CDR3 has 15 amino acids. Germline-derived CDR1 and CDR2 are LNHNV and YYDKDF (reference sequence). Trimming pared 0 bases from V and 9 bases from J, leaving 15 bases between. CDR3 amino acids: CATSREQGLPGEQFF. CDR3 in DNA: TGTGCCACCAGCAGAGAACAAGGACTCCCGGGTGAGCAGTTCTTC.

This clonotype was seen repeatedly, ten times or more. The V gene is TRBV27, the J gene TRBJ1-1; no clear D. The germline V gene encodes CDR1 MNHEY and CDR2 SMNVEV (reference sequence). V lost 5 bases, J lost 3 bases, and 10 bases lay in between. This CDR3 contains 13 residues. The CDR3 DNA is TGTGCCAGCAGTGTGAGACCTGACACTGAAGCTTTCTTT. Its protein is CASSVRPDTEAFF.

This clonotype turned up a few times. The junction departs from the called germline gene at one end, perhaps through a read error. The chain recombines TRBV5-1 with TRBJ1-5, with a tentative D call TRBD1 (6 bases). The CDR3 has 16 residues. Germline assignment: CDR1 SGHRS and CDR2 YFSETQ. DNA of the CDR3: TGTGCCAGCAGCTTGGCTATGGGGGGCAGCAATCAGCCCCAGCATTTT. Translation gives CASSLAMGGSNQPQHF.

In its sample, this clonotype was seen many times. The chain recombines TRBV7-9 with TRBJ2-1; D possibly corresponds to TRBD2 (7 bases). The CDR3 contains 15 residues. V shed 1 base and J shed 6 bases, with 13 bases lying between them. From germline, CDR1 is SEHNR and CDR2 FQNEAQ (reference sequence). The CDR3 nucleotides are TGTGCCAGCAGCTTAGGGAGGGGGGGTGTCAATGAGCAGTTCTTC. It is translated as CASSLGRGGVNEQFF.

This clonotype has at least ten counts. The gene calls are TRBV11-2 and TRBJ2-3; D possibly corresponds to TRBD1 (5 bases). Germline loops: CDR1 SGHAT, CDR2 FQNNGV. V was shortened by 3 bases and J by 6 bases, with 13 bases between the two germline ends. The CDR3 contains 14 residues. The CDR3 DNA reads as TGTGCCAGCAGCTTCTTGGGGCTCCCCGATACGCAGTATTTT. This gives the protein CASSFLGLPDTQYF.

The V and J genes are TRBV6-2 or TRBV6-3 and TRBJ1-2; D not resolved. This CDR3 has 15 amino acids. Trimming shortened V by 2 bases and J by 5 bases, and 15 bases separated the two germline ends. Germline V gene data show CDR1 as MNHEY and CDR2 as SVGEGT. Here the CDR3 reads CASSYVGRREYGYTF. The CDR3 nucleotides are TGTGCCAGCAGTTACGTCGGCAGGAGGGAATATGGCTACACCTTC.

This clonotype was detected many times. The chain recombines TRBV28 with TRBJ2-5; TRBD2 aligns across 9 bases. V lost 6 bases to trimming and J lost 3 bases; unmatched junction nucleotides: 14. This CDR3 has 17 amino acids. Germline CDR1 is MDHEN and CDR2 is SYDVKM. The CDR3 DNA sequence: TGTGCCAGCAGCCTTGTTATCCTAGCGGGAACCAAAGAGACCCAGTACTTC. Translated, it gives CASSLVILAGTKETQYF. Full variable domain (remainder filled in from reference TRBV28 and TRBJ2-5): DVKVTQSSRYLVKRTGEKVFLECVQDMDHENMFWYRQDPGLGLRLIYFSYDVKMKEKGDIPEGYSVSREKKERFSLILESASTNQTSMYLCASSLVILAGTKETQYFGPGTRLLVL.

On this clonotype itself: A far larger clone differs by one base, so this is likely a read error. The chain combines TRBV11-3 with TRBJ2-7; the match to TRBD1 covers 9 bases. CDR1 and CDR2 from the germline V gene are SGHNT and YENEEA. CDR3 size: 13 residues. CDR3 amino acids: CASSRTGAYERYF. The CDR3 region has the DNA TGTGCCAGCAGCCGGACAGGGGCCTACGAGCGGTACTTC. The full variable domain, in which reference TRBV11-3 and TRBJ2-7 provide the parts outside the CDR3, is EAGVVQSPRYKIIEKKQPVAFWCNPISGHNTLYWYLQNLGQGPELLIRYENEEAVDDSQLPKDRFSAERLKGVDSTLKIQPAELGDSAVYLCASSRTGAYERYFGPGTRLTVT.